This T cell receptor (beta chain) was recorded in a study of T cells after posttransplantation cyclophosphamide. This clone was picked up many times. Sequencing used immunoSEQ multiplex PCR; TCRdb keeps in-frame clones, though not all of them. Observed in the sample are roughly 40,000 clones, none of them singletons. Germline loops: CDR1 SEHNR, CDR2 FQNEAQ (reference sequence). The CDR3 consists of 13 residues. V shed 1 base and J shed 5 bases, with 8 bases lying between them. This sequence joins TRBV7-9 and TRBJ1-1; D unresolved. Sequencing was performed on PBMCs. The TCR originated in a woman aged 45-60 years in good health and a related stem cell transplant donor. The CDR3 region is CASSLEPGTEAFF. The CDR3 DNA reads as TGTGCCAGCAGCTTAGAGCCGGGGACTGAAGCTTTCTTT.